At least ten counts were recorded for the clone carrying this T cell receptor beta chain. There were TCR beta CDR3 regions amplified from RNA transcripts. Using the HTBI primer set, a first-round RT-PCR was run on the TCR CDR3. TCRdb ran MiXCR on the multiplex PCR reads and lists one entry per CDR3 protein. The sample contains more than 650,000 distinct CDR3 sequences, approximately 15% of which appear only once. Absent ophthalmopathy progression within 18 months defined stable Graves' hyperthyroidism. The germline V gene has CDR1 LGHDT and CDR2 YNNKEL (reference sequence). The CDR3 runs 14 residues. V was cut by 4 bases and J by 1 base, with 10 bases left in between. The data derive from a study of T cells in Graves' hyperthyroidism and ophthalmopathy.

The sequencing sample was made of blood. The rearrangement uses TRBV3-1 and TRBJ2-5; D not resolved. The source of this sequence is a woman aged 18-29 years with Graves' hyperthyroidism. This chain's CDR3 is CASSRTVAQETQYF. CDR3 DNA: TGTGCCAGCAGCCGGACGGTAGCCCAAGAGACCCAGTACTTC.